This TCR beta chain was observed in a study of T cell responses to AZD1222 COVID-19 vaccine. Across the study: It was second doses at about 4 or about 12 weeks that were pooled.

The V end was cut by 1 base, the J end by 9 bases, with 15 bases between. The germline gives CDR1 LGHNA, CDR2 YNFKEQ. The CDR3 spans 14 residues. This table comes from immunoSEQ multiplex PCR, and its TCRdb copy is limited to in-frame clones, with some not included. Of about 150,000 clones listed, 80% to 90% are singletons. The V and J genes are TRBV4-2 and TRBJ1-2, with D unresolved. The sequence came from an adult in good health. The source material was peripheral blood, sampled on day 0 of AZD1222 vaccination. The CDR3 loop is CASSQVNSRGSYTF. Written as DNA, the CDR3 is TGTGCCAGCAGCCAAGTAAACAGCCGTGGGAGCTACACCTTC.